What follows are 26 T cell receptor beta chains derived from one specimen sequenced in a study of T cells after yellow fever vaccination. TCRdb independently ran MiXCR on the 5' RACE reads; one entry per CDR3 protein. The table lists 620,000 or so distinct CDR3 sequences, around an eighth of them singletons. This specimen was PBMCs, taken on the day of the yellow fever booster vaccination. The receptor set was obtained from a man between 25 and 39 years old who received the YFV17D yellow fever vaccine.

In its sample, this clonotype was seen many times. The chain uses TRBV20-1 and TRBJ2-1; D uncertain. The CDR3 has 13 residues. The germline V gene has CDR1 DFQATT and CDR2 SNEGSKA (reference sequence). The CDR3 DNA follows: TGCACCGCCCCAGCGAGTCGGTTAGATGAGCAGTTCTTC. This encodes CTAPASRLDEQFF.

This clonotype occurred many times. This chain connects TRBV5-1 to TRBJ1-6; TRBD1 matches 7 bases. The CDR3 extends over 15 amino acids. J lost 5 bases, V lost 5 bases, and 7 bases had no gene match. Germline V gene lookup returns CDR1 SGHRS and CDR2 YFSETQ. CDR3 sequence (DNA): TGCGCCAGCAGGAGCGTGGGACAGAATAATTCACCCCTCCACTTT. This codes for CASRSVGQNNSPLHF.

The CDR3 coding sequence is TGTGCCAGCACCACCGGAGGCGGGGCCCACAGTGAGCAGTTCTTC. It codes for CASTTGGGAHSEQFF. V usage is TRBV6-1 and J usage is TRBJ2-1; a possible D gene is TRBD2 (6 bases). V lost 7 bases, J lost 9 bases, and 22 bases lay in between. The germline CDR1 and CDR2 sequences are MNHNS and SASEGT. The CDR3 is made up of 15 amino acids.

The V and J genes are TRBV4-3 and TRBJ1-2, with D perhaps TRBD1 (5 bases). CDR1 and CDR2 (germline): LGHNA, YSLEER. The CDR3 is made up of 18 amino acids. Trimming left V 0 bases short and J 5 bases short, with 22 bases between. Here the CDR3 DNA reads TGCGCCAGCAGCCAAGATCGGGGACGGGACGAAATTGTTTATGGCTACACCTTC. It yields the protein CASSQDRGRDEIVYGYTF.

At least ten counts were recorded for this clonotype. The CDR3 DNA follows: TGTGCCAGCAGCTCCACAGGGGCCCGAGAGACCCAGTACTTC. Its protein product is CASSSTGARETQYF. The chain recombines TRBV7-2 with TRBJ2-5, with 7 bases fitting TRBD1. The CDR3 length is 14 residues. J lost 4 bases, V lost 4 bases, and 6 bases had no gene match. From germline, CDR1 is SGHTA and CDR2 FQGNSA.

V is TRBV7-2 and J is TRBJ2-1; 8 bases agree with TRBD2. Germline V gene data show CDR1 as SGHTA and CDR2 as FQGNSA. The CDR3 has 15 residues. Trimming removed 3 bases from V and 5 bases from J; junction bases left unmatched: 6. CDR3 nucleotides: TGTGCCAGCAGCTTTGTAGCGGGAACAGACAATGAGCAGTTCTTC. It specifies CASSFVAGTDNEQFF. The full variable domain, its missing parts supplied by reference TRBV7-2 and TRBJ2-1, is GAGVSQSPSNKVTEKGKDVELRCDPISGHTALYWYRQSLGQGLEFLIYFQGNSAPDKSGLPSDRFSAERTGGSVSTLTIQRTQQEDSAVYLCASSFVAGTDNEQFFGPGTRLTVL.

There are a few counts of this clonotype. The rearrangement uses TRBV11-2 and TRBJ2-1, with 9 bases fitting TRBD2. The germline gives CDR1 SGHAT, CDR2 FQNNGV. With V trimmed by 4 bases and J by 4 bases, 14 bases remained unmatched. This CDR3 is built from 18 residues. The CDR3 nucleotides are TGTGCCAGCAGCTCCCCCCGGGGGGGTAGCGGGAGTTACAATGAGCAGTTCTTC. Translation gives CASSSPRGGSGSYNEQFF.

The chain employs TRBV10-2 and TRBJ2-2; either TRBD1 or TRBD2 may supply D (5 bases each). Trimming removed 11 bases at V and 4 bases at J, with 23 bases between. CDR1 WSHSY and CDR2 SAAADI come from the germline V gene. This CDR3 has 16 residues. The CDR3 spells CAGLTGTAIGTGELFF. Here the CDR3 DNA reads TGCGCCGGACTCACCGGGACCGCCATCGGCACCGGGGAGCTGTTTTTT.

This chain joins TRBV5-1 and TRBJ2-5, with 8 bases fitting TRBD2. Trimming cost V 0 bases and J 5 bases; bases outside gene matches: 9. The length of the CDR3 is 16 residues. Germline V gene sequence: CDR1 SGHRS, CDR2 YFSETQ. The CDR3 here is CASSLDAGGIGETQYF. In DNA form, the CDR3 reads TGCGCCAGCAGCTTGGACGCGGGAGGAATTGGTGAGACCCAGTACTTC.

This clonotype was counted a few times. CDR3 DNA sequence: TGTGCCAGCAGTTCTAGTGGGGGGAACACTGAAGCTTTCTTT. This gives the protein CASSSSGGNTEAFF. The chain has TRBV9 and TRBJ1-1, with D maybe TRBD1 (5 bases). The CDR3 totals 14 residues. Trimming pared 5 bases from V and 1 base from J, leaving 12 bases between. Germline assignment: CDR1 SGDLS and CDR2 YYNGEE.

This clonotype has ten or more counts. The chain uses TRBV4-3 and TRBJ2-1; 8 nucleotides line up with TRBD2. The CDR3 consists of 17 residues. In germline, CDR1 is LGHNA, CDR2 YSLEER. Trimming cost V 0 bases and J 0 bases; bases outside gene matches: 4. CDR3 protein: CASSQDAGGDSYNEQFF. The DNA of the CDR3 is TGCGCCAGCAGCCAAGATGCGGGAGGCGACTCCTACAATGAGCAGTTCTTC.

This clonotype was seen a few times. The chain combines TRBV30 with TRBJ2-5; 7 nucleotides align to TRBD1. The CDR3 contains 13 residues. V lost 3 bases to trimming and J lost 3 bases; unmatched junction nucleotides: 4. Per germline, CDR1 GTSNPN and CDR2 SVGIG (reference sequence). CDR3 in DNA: TGTGCCTGGAGCCGGGACAGCAAAGAGACCCAGTACTTC. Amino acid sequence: CAWSRDSKETQYF.

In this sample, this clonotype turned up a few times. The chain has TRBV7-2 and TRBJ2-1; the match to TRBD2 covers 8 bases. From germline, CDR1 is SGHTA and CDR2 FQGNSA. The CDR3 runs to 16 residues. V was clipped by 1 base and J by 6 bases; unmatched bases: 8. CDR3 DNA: TGTGCCAGCAGCTTAGTCGCGGGACTAGGGACCAATGAGCAGTTCTTC. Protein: CASSLVAGLGTNEQFF.

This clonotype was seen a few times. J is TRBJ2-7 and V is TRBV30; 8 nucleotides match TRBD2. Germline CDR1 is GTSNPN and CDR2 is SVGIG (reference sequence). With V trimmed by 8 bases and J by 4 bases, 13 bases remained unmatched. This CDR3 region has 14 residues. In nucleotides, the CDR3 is TGTGCCGGTCTGACCGGGACTAGTGGGTACGAGCAGTACTTC. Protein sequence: CAGLTGTSGYEQYF.

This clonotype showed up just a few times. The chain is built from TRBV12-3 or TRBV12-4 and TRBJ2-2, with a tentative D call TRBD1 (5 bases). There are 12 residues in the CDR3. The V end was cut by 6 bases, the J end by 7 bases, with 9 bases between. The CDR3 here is CASRGPGGELFF. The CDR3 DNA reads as TGTGCCAGCAGGGGGCCAGGCGGGGAGCTGTTTTTT.

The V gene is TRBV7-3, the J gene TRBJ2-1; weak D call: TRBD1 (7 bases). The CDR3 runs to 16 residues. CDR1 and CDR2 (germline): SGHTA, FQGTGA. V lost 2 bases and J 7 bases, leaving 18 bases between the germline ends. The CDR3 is CASSLVGGAGQNEQFF. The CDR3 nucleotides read TGTGCCAGCAGCTTAGTCGGTGGGGCGGGACAGAATGAGCAGTTCTTC.

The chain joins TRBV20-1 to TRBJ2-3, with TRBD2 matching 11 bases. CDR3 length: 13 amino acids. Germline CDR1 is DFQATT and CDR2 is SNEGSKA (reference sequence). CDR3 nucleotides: TGCAGCAATCTACTAGCGGGAGAAGATACGCAGTATTTT. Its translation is CSNLLAGEDTQYF.

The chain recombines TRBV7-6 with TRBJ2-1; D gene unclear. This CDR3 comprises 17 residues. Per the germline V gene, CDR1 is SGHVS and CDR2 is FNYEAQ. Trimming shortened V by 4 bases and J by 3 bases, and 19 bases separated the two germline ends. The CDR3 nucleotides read TGTGCCAGCAGCTCCATGGGTAGCCCTCTAGGCTACAATGAGCAGTTCTTC. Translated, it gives CASSSMGSPLGYNEQFF.

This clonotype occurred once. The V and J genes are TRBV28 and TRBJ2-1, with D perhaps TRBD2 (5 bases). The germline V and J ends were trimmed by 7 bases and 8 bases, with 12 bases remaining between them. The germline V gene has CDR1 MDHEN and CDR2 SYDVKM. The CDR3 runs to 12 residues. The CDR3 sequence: CASTGFGDEQFF. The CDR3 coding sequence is TGTGCCAGCACGGGGTTTGGGGATGAGCAGTTCTTC.

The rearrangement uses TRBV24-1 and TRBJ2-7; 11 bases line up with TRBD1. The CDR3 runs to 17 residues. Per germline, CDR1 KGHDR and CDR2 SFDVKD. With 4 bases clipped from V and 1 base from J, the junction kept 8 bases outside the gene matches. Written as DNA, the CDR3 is TGTGCCACCAGTGACTCTCGCCGGGACAGGGGGTCCTACGAGCAGTACTTC. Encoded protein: CATSDSRRDRGSYEQYF.

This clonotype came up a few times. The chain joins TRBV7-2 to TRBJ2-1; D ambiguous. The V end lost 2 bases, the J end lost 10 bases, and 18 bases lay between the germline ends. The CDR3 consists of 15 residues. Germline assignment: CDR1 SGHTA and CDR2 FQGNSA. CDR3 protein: CASSLNPDEAREQFF. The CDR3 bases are TGTGCCAGCAGCTTAAACCCTGACGAAGCCCGGGAGCAGTTCTTC.

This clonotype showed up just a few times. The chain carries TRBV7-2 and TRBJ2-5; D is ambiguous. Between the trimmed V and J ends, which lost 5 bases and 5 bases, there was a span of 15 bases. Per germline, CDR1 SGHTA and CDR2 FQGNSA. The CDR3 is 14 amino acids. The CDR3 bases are TGTGCCAGCAGCCCACAGTCCCTGGGGGAGACCCAGTACTTC. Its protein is CASSPQSLGETQYF.

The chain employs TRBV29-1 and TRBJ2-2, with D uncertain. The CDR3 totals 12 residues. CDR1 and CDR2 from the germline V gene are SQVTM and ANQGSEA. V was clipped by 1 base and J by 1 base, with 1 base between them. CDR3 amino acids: CSVEVNTGELFF. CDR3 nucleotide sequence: TGCAGCGTTGAAGTGAACACCGGGGAGCTGTTTTTT.

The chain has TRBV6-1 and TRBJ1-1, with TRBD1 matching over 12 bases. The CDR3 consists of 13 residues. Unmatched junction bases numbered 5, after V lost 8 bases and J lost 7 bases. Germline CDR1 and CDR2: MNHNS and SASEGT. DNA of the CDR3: TGTGCCAGCCGAGGGACAGGGGGCGGTGAAGCTTTCTTT. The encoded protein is CASRGTGGGEAFF.

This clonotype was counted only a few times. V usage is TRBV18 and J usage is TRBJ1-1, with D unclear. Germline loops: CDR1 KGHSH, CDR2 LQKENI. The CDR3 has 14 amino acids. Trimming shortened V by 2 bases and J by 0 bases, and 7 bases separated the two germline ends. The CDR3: CASSPRVMNTEAFF. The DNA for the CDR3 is TGTGCCAGCTCACCAAGGGTCATGAACACTGAAGCTTTCTTT.

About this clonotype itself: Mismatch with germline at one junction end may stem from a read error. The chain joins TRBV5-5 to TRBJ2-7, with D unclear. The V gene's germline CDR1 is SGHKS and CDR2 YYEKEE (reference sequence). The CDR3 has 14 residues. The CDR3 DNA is TGTGCCAGCACCTCCGGGTTCCTTTCCTTCGAGCAGTACTTC. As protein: CASTSGFLSFEQYF.